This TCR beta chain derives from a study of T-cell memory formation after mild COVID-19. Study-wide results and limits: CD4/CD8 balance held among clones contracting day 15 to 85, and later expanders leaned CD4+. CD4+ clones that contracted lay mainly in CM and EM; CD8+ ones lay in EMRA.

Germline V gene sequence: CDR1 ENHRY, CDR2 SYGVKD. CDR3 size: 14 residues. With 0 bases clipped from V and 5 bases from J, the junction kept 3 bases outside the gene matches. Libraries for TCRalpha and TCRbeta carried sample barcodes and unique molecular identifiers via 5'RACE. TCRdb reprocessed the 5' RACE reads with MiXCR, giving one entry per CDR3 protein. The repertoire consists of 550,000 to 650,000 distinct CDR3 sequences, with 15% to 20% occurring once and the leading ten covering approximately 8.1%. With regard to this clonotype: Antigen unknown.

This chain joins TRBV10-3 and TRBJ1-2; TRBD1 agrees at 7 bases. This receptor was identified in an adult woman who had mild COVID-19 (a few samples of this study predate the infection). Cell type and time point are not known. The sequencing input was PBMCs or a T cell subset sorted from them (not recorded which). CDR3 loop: CAISESRGSYGYTF. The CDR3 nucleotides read TGTGCCATCAGTGAGTCCAGGGGGAGTTATGGCTACACCTTC.